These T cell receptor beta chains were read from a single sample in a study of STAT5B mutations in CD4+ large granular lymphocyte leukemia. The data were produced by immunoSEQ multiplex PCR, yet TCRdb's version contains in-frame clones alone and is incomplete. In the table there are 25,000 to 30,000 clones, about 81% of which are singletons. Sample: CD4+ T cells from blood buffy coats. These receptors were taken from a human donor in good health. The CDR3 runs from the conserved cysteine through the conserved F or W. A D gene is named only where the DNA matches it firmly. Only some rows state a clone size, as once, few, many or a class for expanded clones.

TGTGCCAGCAGCCCCCGGGGGAGCGGGATCTCGTACGAGCAGTACTTC,CASSPRGSGISYEQYF,TRBJ2-7,TRBV9,TRBD2,few
TGTGCTAGTGGTTTGGGTCGTTCTCACACCGGGGAGCTGTTTTTT,CASGLGRSHTGELFF,TRBJ2-2,TRBV12-5,NA,NA
TGTGCCATCAGTGAGTCGACAGGGTACTATGGCTACACCTTC,CAISESTGYYGYTF,TRBJ1-2,TRBV10-3,TRBD1,NA
TGTGCCAGCAGTTTTTCCGGGACAGGGAAAGGCGAGCAGTACTTC,CASSFSGTGKGEQYF,TRBJ2-7,TRBV7-2,TRBD1,NA
TGTGCCATCTCGGGACCTCCAACAGATACGCAGTATTTT,CAISGPPTDTQYF,TRBJ2-3,TRBV28,NA,NA
TGTGCCAGTAGTACGACTCGGACAGGGAGGAAGGATGAGCAGTTCTTC,CASSTTRTGRKDEQFF,TRBJ2-1,TRBV19,TRBD1,once
TGCGCCAGCAGCACCGGACTAGCGGTTACCTACGAGCAGTACTTC,CASSTGLAVTYEQYF,TRBJ2-7,TRBV5-1,TRBD2,NA
TGTGCCAGCCGATGGACTTCTAACAGTGAGCAGTTCTTC,CASRWTSNSEQFF,TRBJ2-1,TRBV6-4,NA,NA
TGTGCCACCAGCAGAGGTGCGTCCCGGGACAGGGGCAACACTGAAGCTTTCTTT,CATSRGASRDRGNTEAFF,TRBJ1-1,TRBV15,TRBD1,NA
TGTGCCAGCAGCCAAGCGGGACAGGGGGCTGATGAGCAGTTCTTC,CASSQAGQGADEQFF,TRBJ2-1,TRBV4-2,TRBD1,NA
TGTGCCAGCAGCCCCTCGCGGGGGACCACGGGGGCCGGGGAGCTGTTTTTT,CASSPSRGTTGAGELFF,TRBJ2-2,TRBV7-3,TRBD2,NA
TGTGCCAGCAGTTTTGGTGGGAGGGCAACAGATACGCAGTATTTT,CASSFGGRATDTQYF,TRBJ2-3,TRBV27,TRBD2,NA
TGCGCCAGCAGCCATGGGACAGAGTACGAGCAGTACTTC,CASSHGTEYEQYF,TRBJ2-7,TRBV4-3,TRBD1,NA
TGTGCCAGCAGCCCGAGGGTTCCCGGGGAGCTGTTTTTT,CASSPRVPGELFF,TRBJ2-2,TRBV7-2,NA,NA
TGTGCCAGCAGCTTAACCCAGAAGACAGGGGATGGCTACACCTTC,CASSLTQKTGDGYTF,TRBJ1-2,TRBV7-2,TRBD1,NA
TGTGCCAGCAGTTACTCGAACCGGGGTGTATACTTC,CASSYSNRGVYF,TRBJ2-7,TRBV6-5,NA,NA
TGTGCCAGCAGTTACGGTTCCGGGAATCCCGGAAACACCATATATTTT,CASSYGSGNPGNTIYF,TRBJ1-3,TRBV6-5,NA,NA
TGTGCCAGCAAGGGGGACAGGGGGAATCACAATGAGCAGTTCTTC,CASKGDRGNHNEQFF,TRBJ2-1,TRBV2,TRBD1,NA
TGTGCCACCAGCAGGGACAGAGGAGGCGAGCAGTACTTC,CATSRDRGGEQYF,TRBJ2-7,TRBV15,NA,once
TGCGCCAGCAGCCGGGGGCTAGCGGGAGTTGGTGAGACCCAGTACTTC,CASSRGLAGVGETQYF,TRBJ2-5,TRBV4-3,TRBD2,NA
TGTGCCAGTAGTAAGGGACAGGACACTGAAGCTTTCTTT,CASSKGQDTEAFF,TRBJ1-1,TRBV19,TRBD1,NA
TGTGCCAGCAGCGGAATGAGCAGCTACGAGCAGTACTTC,CASSGMSSYEQYF,TRBJ2-7,TRBV9,NA,NA
TGTGCTAGCAGCCCCGGGACCACGGATGCCGGGGAGCTGTTTTTT,CASSPGTTDAGELFF,TRBJ2-2,TRBV7-7,NA,NA
TGTGCCAGCAGCGACCGGGACATTAGACCTGAAGCTTTCTTT,CASSDRDIRPEAFF,TRBJ1-1,TRBV2,NA,NA
TGTGCCAGCAGTTACAAACAGGGGGAGTACACTGAAGCTTTCTTT,CASSYKQGEYTEAFF,TRBJ1-1,TRBV6-5,TRBD1,few
TGTGCCAGCAGTGATGCGCGGGCGATCCTAGCGCAGTACTTC,CASSDARAILAQYF,TRBJ2-7,TRBV2,NA,few
TGTGCCTGGAGGGACTGGGGGGCAGATACGCAGTATTTT,CAWRDWGADTQYF,TRBJ2-3,TRBV30,NA,NA
TGTGCCAGCAGCCACAGCGTGGTCGGCAATGAGCAGTTCTTC,CASSHSVVGNEQFF,TRBJ2-1,TRBV11-2,NA,NA
TGTGCCAGCAGCTTAGATATCCGTGGCGAGCAGTACTTC,CASSLDIRGEQYF,TRBJ2-7,TRBV11-3,NA,NA
TGCGCCAGCAGCTTGACCGGTAACTATGAAGCTTTCTTT,CASSLTGNYEAFF,TRBJ1-1,TRBV5-1,NA,few
TGTGCCAGCAGTTTCGAGGTCGGGGAGCAGTACTTC,CASSFEVGEQYF,TRBJ2-7,TRBV28,NA,NA
TGTGCCACCAGCAGAGATAGGGGACAGGGGCTTGCAGATACGCAGTATTTT,CATSRDRGQGLADTQYF,TRBJ2-3,TRBV15,TRBD1,NA
TGTGCCAGCAGCTTAGTAGCACAGGGCCTGGGTGAAGCTTTCTTT,CASSLVAQGLGEAFF,TRBJ1-1,TRBV11-2,NA,NA
TGTGCCAGCAGCTTCCGAGCGGGAGCGGGTACAGATACGCAGTATTTT,CASSFRAGAGTDTQYF,TRBJ2-3,TRBV7-2,TRBD2,NA
TGTGCCAGCAGCTTAGTGGCTTTGGGCTACGAGCAGTACTTC,CASSLVALGYEQYF,TRBJ2-7,TRBV7-8,NA,NA
TGTGCCATCAGTGATACAGTCCCCTCATCAGATACGCAGTATTTT,CAISDTVPSSDTQYF,TRBJ2-3,TRBV10-3,NA,NA
TGTGCCAGCAGTTTATACGGACGCAATCAGCCCCAGCATTTT,CASSLYGRNQPQHF,TRBJ1-5,TRBV27,NA,NA
TGCAGCGCAAAAAGGGGAATTAGGGATGAGCAGTTCTTC,CSAKRGIRDEQFF,TRBJ2-1,TRBV29-1,NA,NA
TGCGCCAGCAGCTTGGGCGGGACAGTGGTCACCGGGGAGCTGTTTTTT,CASSLGGTVVTGELFF,TRBJ2-2,TRBV5-1,NA,few
TGTGCCAGCAGCCCCGACAGTTCCCGGTACCAAGAGACCCAGTACTTC,CASSPDSSRYQETQYF,TRBJ2-5,TRBV11-1,NA,NA
TGTGCCAGCAGTCCGAATAAGGGGACTAGCGGGAGAGGAATCTACAATGAGCAGTTCTTC,CASSPNKGTSGRGIYNEQFF,TRBJ2-1,TRBV27,TRBD2,NA
TGTGCCGGAAGACAGGCGTACGAGCAGTACTTC,CAGRQAYEQYF,TRBJ2-7,TRBV6-1,NA,NA
TGTGCCAGTAGTATTGGGGACAGGGGACCCTACAATGAGCAGTTCTTC,CASSIGDRGPYNEQFF,TRBJ2-1,TRBV19,TRBD1,NA
TGTGCTAGCAGCTTAGCAGACGGCGATGAGCAGTTCTTC,CASSLADGDEQFF,TRBJ2-1,TRBV7-7,NA,once
TGTGCCAGTAGACAACAGGAATCCTCTGGAAACACCATATATTTT,CASRQQESSGNTIYF,TRBJ1-3,TRBV19,NA,NA
TGTGCTAGTGCAGGACAGAGCTCCTATAATTCACCCCTCCACTTT,CASAGQSSYNSPLHF,TRBJ1-6,TRBV12-5,NA,NA
TGTGCCAGCAGCTTGGGACTTAAACAAGAGACCCAGTACTTC,CASSLGLKQETQYF,TRBJ2-5,TRBV11-2,NA,NA
TGCAGCGTTGAACAGGGTTACACCGGGGAGCTGTTTTTT,CSVEQGYTGELFF,TRBJ2-2,TRBV29-1,NA,NA
TGTGCCAGTAGGGGGGTAGCGGGAGCGGTCGGGGAGCTGTTTTTT,CASRGVAGAVGELFF,TRBJ2-2,TRBV19,TRBD2,NA
TGTGCCAGCAGTCCATACAATCAGCCCCAGCATTTT,CASSPYNQPQHF,TRBJ1-5,TRBV28,NA,few
TGTGCCAGCAGACAGGGGCCCAACGAGCAGTACTTC,CASRQGPNEQYF,TRBJ2-7,TRBV28,TRBD1,NA
TGCGCCAGCAGCCTACTAGGCCTCACAGATACGCAGTATTTT,CASSLLGLTDTQYF,TRBJ2-3,TRBV4-3,NA,NA
TGTGCCAGCAGTTACTCTGGTATAAACTCTGGAAACACCATATATTTT,CASSYSGINSGNTIYF,TRBJ1-3,TRBV6-5,NA,NA
TGTGCCAGCAGTTACGGGACAAAAGCTTTCTTT,CASSYGTKAFF,TRBJ1-1,TRBV6-5,NA,few
TGTGCCAGCAGCCCCTCATTGGGTCTTTCGCCGTTCTTC,CASSPSLGLSPFF,TRBJ2-1,TRBV11-2,NA,NA
TGTGCCAGCAGTACATCCCACCCGGGGCCGAGCTCGTACGAGCAGTACTTC,CASSTSHPGPSSYEQYF,TRBJ2-7,TRBV5-4,NA,NA
TGTGCCAGCTCACCACCGGCGGCTTTAAAGCCTGAGCAGTTCTTC,CASSPPAALKPEQFF,TRBJ2-1,TRBV18,NA,NA
TGTGCCAGCAGCTACACCGGGAGGGCTAGAGGCTACACCTTC,CASSYTGRARGYTF,TRBJ1-2,TRBV5-4,NA,once
TGCGCCAGCAGCTTGGGGGACTTTTTTAACTATGGCTACACCTTC,CASSLGDFFNYGYTF,TRBJ1-2,TRBV5-1,NA,NA
TGTGCCAGCAGCTTTAGCGGTTCCTACGAGCAGTACTTC,CASSFSGSYEQYF,TRBJ2-7,TRBV7-8,NA,NA